The rows below give T cell receptor beta chains drawn from one sample of a study of shared clonotypes between healthy human individuals. Libraries were prepared by immunoSEQ multiplex PCR; TCRdb keeps only in-frame clonotypes and omits some of them. The data show 2 million to 2.5 million clones, about 92% seen once. Sample: naive CD4+ T cells from PBMCs. The receptors shown here come from a man aged 18 to 29 in good health. Some clones in this sample may be carry-over from other donors' samples. Both conserved end residues are part of each CDR3. Each record gives: clone size, V gene, J gene, D gene, CDR3 DNA, CDR3 protein. D genes are given only for firm matches. Clone sizes are given selectively: once, few, many, or a class where the clone is expanded.

>NA|TRBV28|TRBJ2-7|NA
TGTGCCAGCAGTTTCCCTCACCAGGGTCCCTACGAGCAGTACTTC
CASSFPHQGPYEQYF
>NA|TRBV7-9|TRBJ1-2|NA
TGTGCCAGCAGCTTAGTCAAGGGAAGGGGCTATGGCTACACCTTC
CASSLVKGRGYGYTF
>NA|TRBV30|TRBJ1-4|NA
TGTGCCTCGGCCGGGGGGGTGAATGAAAAACTGTTTTTT
CASAGGVNEKLFF
>NA|TRBV2|TRBJ2-3|NA
TGTGCCAGCCTAGGCACAGATACGCAGTATTTT
CASLGTDTQYF
>NA|TRBV28|TRBJ2-7|NA
TGTGCCAGCCTCCACGGGACTCATGCCTACGAGCAGTACTTC
CASLHGTHAYEQYF
>once|TRBV19|TRBJ2-7|NA
TGTGCCAGTAGTATAGATCGGAGCACCCCGTGGACCTACGAGCAGTACTTC
CASSIDRSTPWTYEQYF
>NA|TRBV28|TRBJ1-2|TRBD1
TGTGCCAGCAGTTTGGGACAGTTATATGGCTACACCTTC
CASSLGQLYGYTF
>NA|TRBV14|TRBJ2-5|NA
TGTGCCAGCAGCCACGAGGGGGGGTGGAAGACCCAGTACTTC
CASSHEGGWKTQYF
>once|TRBV6-5|TRBJ1-3|TRBD1
TGTGCCAGCAGTTACCCGGGACAGAACACCATATATTTT
CASSYPGQNTIYF
>NA|TRBV6-1|TRBJ1-5|NA
TGTGCCAGCAGTGAACAGGGCTTGGGCAATCAGCCCCAGCATTTT
CASSEQGLGNQPQHF
>NA|TRBV27|TRBJ2-7|TRBD1
TGTGCCAGCAGGCGACAGGGTGCCTACGAGCAGTACTTC
CASRRQGAYEQYF
>NA|TRBV27|TRBJ2-7|TRBD2
TGTGCCAGCACCTCAACCCAGGGAGTGGGACTAGCGGGAGTCGACGAGCAGTACTTC
CASTSTQGVGLAGVDEQYF
>NA|TRBV5-4|TRBJ1-2|NA
TGTGCCAGCAGCCCTGTTAGGGAGGTCTATGGCTACACCTTC
CASSPVREVYGYTF
>NA|TRBV30|TRBJ1-1|TRBD1
TGTGCCTGGAAATGGGGACAGTGGGTCACTGAAGCTTTCTTT
CAWKWGQWVTEAFF